This T cell receptor (beta chain) was retrieved from a study of CD8 T cells in Susac syndrome. Details on this clonotype: Its antigen remains unidentified.

General study findings and limits: An acknowledgment was made by the study that its TCR sequencing and HLA analysis involved relatively few individuals.

Random hexamers were used to reverse transcribe 0.5 to 1 ug of RNA. MiXCR, applied by TCRdb to the immunoSEQ multiplex PCR reads, yields one record per CDR3 protein. The table includes roughly 200,000 distinct CDR3 sequences, 85% to 95% detected once. Per the germline V gene, CDR1 is DFQATT and CDR2 is SNEGSKA (reference sequence). The CDR3 runs 13 residues. The V end lost 6 bases, the J end lost 2 bases, and 13 bases lay between the germline ends. The chain recombines TRBV20-1 with TRBJ1-2; no clear D gene. This sequence was found in a human donor with Susac syndrome. Input material: CD4+ T cells from PBMCs. CDR3 sequence: CSARGGINYGYTF. Here the CDR3 DNA reads TGCAGTGCCCGAGGAGGGATCAACTATGGCTACACCTTC.